One and the same sample provided the 12 T cell receptor beta chains below, sequenced in a study of blood T cell repertoires in COVID-19. Here immunoSEQ multiplex PCR was the method, and the copy in TCRdb shows in-frame clones only, minus some. The table includes over 150,000 clones, around 78% detected once. Sequenced: peripheral blood. The receptors were sampled from a man older than 75 with acute or convalescent COVID-19.

V is TRBV19 and J is TRBJ1-1; the D gene is possibly TRBD1 (5 bases). The CDR3 is 13 amino acids. Germline CDR1 is LNHDA and CDR2 is SQIVND (reference sequence). V was shortened by 4 bases and J by 2 bases, with 8 bases between the two germline ends. For the CDR3, the DNA is TGTGCCAGTAGTACCCAGGGAAACACTGAAGCTTTCTTT. Encoded protein: CASSTQGNTEAFF. Based on the CDR3 plus reference TRBV19 and TRBJ1-1, the full variable domain is DGGITQSPKYLFRKEGQNVTLSCEQNLNHDAMYWYRQDPGQGLRLIYYSQIVNDFQKGDIAEGYSVSREKKESFPLTVTSAQKNPTAFYLCASSTQGNTEAFFGQGTRLTVV.

V gene TRBV6-4 combines with J gene TRBJ2-1, with 8 bases identical to TRBD1. This CDR3 is 13 amino acids long. With 4 bases clipped from V and 8 bases from J, the junction kept 4 bases outside the gene matches. Germline V gene data show CDR1 as MRHNA and CDR2 as SNTAGT. Written as DNA, the CDR3 is TGTGCCAGCAGTGTAACAGGGGGATATGAGCAGTTCTTC. Protein: CASSVTGGYEQFF.

This clone has a single count. The V and J genes are TRBV2 and TRBJ2-1; TRBD2 aligns across 7 bases. The CDR3 runs to 17 residues. Trimming removed 9 bases from V and 0 bases from J; junction bases left unmatched: 14. Germline V lookup: CDR1 SNHLY, CDR2 FYNNEI. CDR3 coding DNA: TGTGCCAGTGGGACCCGGACTAGTGGTTTCTCCTACAATGAGCAGTTCTTC. This encodes CASGTRTSGFSYNEQFF.

The genes are TRBV19 and TRBJ1-5; a weak D match, TRBD1 (5 bases). V lost 5 bases to trimming and J lost 3 bases, with 14 bases between them. Germline V gene sequence: CDR1 LNHDA, CDR2 SQIVND (reference sequence). The CDR3 totals 15 residues. CDR3 region: CASSLYQGFNQPQHF. CDR3 coding DNA: TGTGCCAGTAGTCTCTACCAGGGATTCAATCAGCCCCAGCATTTT.

This chain connects TRBV5-4 to TRBJ2-3; 7 bases agree with TRBD1. Germline V gene sequence: CDR1 SGHNT, CDR2 YYREEE (reference sequence). This CDR3 has 16 amino acids. The J segment lost 2 bases and the V segment lost 1 base, leaving 7 bases of the junction unmatched. DNA of the CDR3: TGTGCCAGCAGCTTGCCGGGACAGACTACCACAGATACGCAGTATTTT. Protein sequence: CASSLPGQTTTDTQYF.

The rearrangement uses TRBV6-5 and TRBJ1-2; no clear D. V lost 0 bases and J lost 6, with 14 bases in between. The V gene's germline CDR1 is MNHEY and CDR2 SVGAGI. The CDR3 sequence is 15 residues long. CDR3 coding DNA: TGTGCCAGCAGTTACTCGAAGTTAGAACGAAATGGCTACACCTTC. Translation gives CASSYSKLERNGYTF.

The V and J genes are TRBV7-8 and TRBJ1-1; weak D call: TRBD1 (6 bases). Trimming left V 2 bases short and J 2 bases short, with 9 bases between. This CDR3 is built from 14 residues. CDR1 and CDR2 from the germline V gene are SGHVS and FQNEAQ. The CDR3 loop reads CASSLRQDNTEAFF. The CDR3 DNA follows: TGTGCCAGCAGCTTAAGACAGGACAACACTGAAGCTTTCTTT.

This chain uses TRBV23-1 with TRBJ2-7; 7 bases align to TRBD1. TRBV23-1 counts as an open reading frame of uncertain function. The trim removed 8 bases at V and 4 bases at J, leaving 11 bases unmatched. The CDR3 spans 14 residues. CDR3 DNA: TGCGCCAGCTTACCGCAGGACAGGCCGTACGAGCAGTACGTC. This translates into CASLPQDRPYEQYV.

The gene calls are TRBV7-2 and TRBJ2-5; D call uncertain. Trimming pared 1 base from V and 2 bases from J, leaving 5 bases between. The CDR3 covers 13 residues. Per the germline V gene, CDR1 is SGHTA and CDR2 is FQGNSA. CDR3 region: CASSLVHQETQYF. The CDR3 coding sequence is TGTGCCAGCAGCTTAGTTCATCAAGAGACCCAGTACTTC.

The gene calls are TRBV6-2 or TRBV6-3 and TRBJ1-1; D remains ambiguous. This CDR3 spans 13 amino acids. Trimming pared 4 bases from V and 1 base from J, leaving 7 bases between. Looked up from germline, CDR1 is MNHEY and CDR2 is SVGEGT. For the CDR3, the DNA is TGTGCCAGCAGTTTCGCAGGGAACACTGAAGCTTTCTTT. This gives the protein CASSFAGNTEAFF.

V is TRBV28 and J is TRBJ1-2, with 10 bases that match TRBD1. The V and J ends lost 6 bases and 6 bases, in that order; junction bases with no gene match: 10. The CDR3 contains 15 residues. In germline, CDR1 is MDHEN, CDR2 SYDVKM. This CDR3 reads CASSSPAGQGDGYTF. As DNA, the CDR3 is TGTGCCAGCAGCTCCCCCGCCGGACAGGGGGATGGCTACACCTTC.

V is TRBV7-9 and J is TRBJ1-2; D gene ambiguous. This CDR3 spans 11 amino acids. CDR1 is SEHNR and CDR2 is FQNEAQ in the germline V gene (reference sequence). Trimming removed 1 base at V and 8 bases at J, with 5 bases between. Written as DNA, the CDR3 is TGTGCCAGCAGCTTAGAACAGGGCTACACCTTC. It yields the protein CASSLEQGYTF.